This T cell receptor beta chain was observed in a study of cytomegalovirus exposure and HLA in healthy donors. The PCR had 60 Vbeta and 13 Jbeta primers. Sequencing was performed with immunoSEQ multiplex PCR; in TCRdb, only in-frame clones are kept and a portion is missing. The sample shows 60,000 to 75,000 clones, around 61% of them seen only once. Trimming took 7 bases from V and 5 from J, leaving 16 bases between them. Per the germline V gene, CDR1 is LGHNA and CDR2 is YSLEER. This CDR3 is built from 14 residues. V usage is TRBV4-3 and J usage is TRBJ2-3; possibly TRBD1 for D (5 bases). The sequencing sample was made of PBMCs. The receptor comes from a woman between 50 and 59 years old in good health and CMV-seronegative. CDR3 coding DNA: TGCGCCAGCACAGACTCTGGGGCAGGAGATACGCAGTATTTT. It translates to CASTDSGAGDTQYF.